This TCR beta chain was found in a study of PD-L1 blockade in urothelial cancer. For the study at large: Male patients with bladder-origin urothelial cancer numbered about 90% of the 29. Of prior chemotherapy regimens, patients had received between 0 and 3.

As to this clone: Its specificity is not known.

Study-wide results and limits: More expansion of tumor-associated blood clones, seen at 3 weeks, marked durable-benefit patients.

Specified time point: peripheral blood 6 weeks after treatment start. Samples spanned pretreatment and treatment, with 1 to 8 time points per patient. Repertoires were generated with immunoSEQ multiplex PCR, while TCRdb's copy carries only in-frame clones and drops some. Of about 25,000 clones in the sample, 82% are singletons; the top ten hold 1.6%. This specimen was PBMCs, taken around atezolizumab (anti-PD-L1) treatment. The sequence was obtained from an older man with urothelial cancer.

CDR3 DNA: TGCGCCAGCAGCCAAACTAGCGGAGTCGATCGCTCCTACAATGAGCAGTTCTTC. Its translation: CASSQTSGVDRSYNEQFF. The rearrangement joins TRBV4-3 to TRBJ2-1; 8 bases map to TRBD2. Germline V gives CDR1 LGHNA, CDR2 YSLEER. CDR3 length: 18 residues. J lost 0 bases, V lost 2 bases, and 9 bases had no gene match.